The rows below give T cell receptor beta chains drawn from one sample of a study of blood T cells in healthy people across ages. TCRdb re-called the 5' RACE reads through MiXCR, storing one row per CDR3 protein. Altogether fewer than 1,200,000 distinct CDR3 sequences are present, approximately 26% being singletons, with the ten largest covering 0.65% to 0.95%. This same sample was also part of a study on T cells of mothers and their children.

Sample: blood. Receptors were obtained from a girl aged 2 to 9 in good health. Both conserved end residues are part of each CDR3. D genes are given only for firm matches. Clone size is not always given. Where it is, it says once, few, many or a class for expanded clones.

v_gene	abundance	j_gene	d_gene	CDR3aa	CDR3nt
TRBV29-1	-	TRBJ2-3	-	CSVVASTSTDTQYF	TGCAGCGTTGTCGCCAGTACTAGCACAGATACGCAGTATTTT
TRBV13	-	TRBJ2-4	-	CASSQVGGASKNIQYF	TGTGCCAGCAGCCAAGTGGGGGGCGCGTCCAAAAACATTCAGTACTTC
TRBV5-4	few	TRBJ1-4	-	CASSREPTPGEKLFF	TGTGCCAGCAGCCGTGAGCCCACACCAGGGGAAAAACTGTTTTTT
TRBV25-1	few	TRBJ2-5	-	CASSESYIWETQYF	TGTGCCAGCAGTGAATCCTACATCTGGGAGACCCAGTACTTC
TRBV14	-	TRBJ1-4	-	CASSLFPSLGATNEQLFF	TGTGCCAGCAGCCTCTTCCCATCATTAGGGGCAACTAATGAACAACTGTTTTTT
TRBV28	few	TRBJ2-1	TRBD1	CASSLTRTGLIPYNEQFF	TGTGCCAGCAGTTTAACCCGGACAGGGTTAATCCCCTACAATGAGCAGTTCTTC
TRBV4-1	many	TRBJ2-1	TRBD2	CASSPREVAGDNEQFF	TGCGCCAGCAGCCCCCGGGAAGTAGCGGGGGACAATGAGCAGTTCTTC
TRBV7-3	many	TRBJ1-5	TRBD1	CASSLTGWTGDSNQPQHF	TGTGCCAGCAGCTTAACGGGATGGACAGGGGATAGCAATCAGCCCCAGCATTTT
TRBV10-3	few	TRBJ2-1	-	CAISESGGIFYNEQFF	TGTGCCATCAGTGAGTCCGGAGGGATATTTTACAATGAGCAGTTCTTC
TRBV20-1	-	TRBJ2-7	TRBD1	CSARGDRTYEQYF	TGCAGTGCTAGAGGGGACAGGACCTACGAGCAGTACTTC
TRBV11-3	-	TRBJ2-7	-	CASSLRGLQDEQYF	TGTGCCAGCAGCTTAAGGGGTCTTCAGGACGAGCAGTACTTC
TRBV10-3	-	TRBJ2-1	TRBD2	CAISGTSGKDNEQFF	TGTGCCATCAGTGGGACTAGCGGGAAAGACAATGAGCAGTTCTTC
TRBV4-1	few	TRBJ2-7	TRBD2	CASSGGELAYEQYF	TGCGCCAGTAGCGGGGGGGAGTTGGCCTACGAGCAGTACTTC
TRBV19	few	TRBJ1-5	-	CASSIDWGGGQPQHF	TGTGCCAGTAGTATAGATTGGGGGGGAGGTCAGCCCCAGCATTTT
TRBV12-3/TRBV12-4	-	TRBJ1-2	-	CASSLARGYGYTF	TGTGCCAGCAGTTTAGCCAGGGGCTATGGCTACACCTTC
TRBV24-1	many	TRBJ2-2	-	CATSGGATGELFF	TGTGCCACCAGTGGAGGGGCCACCGGGGAGCTGTTTTTT
TRBV7-2	few	TRBJ2-1	-	CASSLLGAQSEQFF	TGTGCCAGCAGCTTATTGGGGGCCCAGAGTGAGCAGTTCTTC